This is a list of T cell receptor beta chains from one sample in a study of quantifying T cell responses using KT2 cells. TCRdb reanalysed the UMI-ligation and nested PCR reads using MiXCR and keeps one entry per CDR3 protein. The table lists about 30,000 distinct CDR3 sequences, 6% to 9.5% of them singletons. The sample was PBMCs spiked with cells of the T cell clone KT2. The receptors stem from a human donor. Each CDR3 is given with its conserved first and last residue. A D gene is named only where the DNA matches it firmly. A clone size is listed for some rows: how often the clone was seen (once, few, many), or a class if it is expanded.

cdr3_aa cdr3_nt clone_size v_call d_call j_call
CASSRAGGFNEQFF TGTGCCAGTAGTAGGGCGGGAGGTTTCAATGAGCAGTTCTTC few TRBV19 TRBD2 TRBJ2-1
CASSPSTGGSYGYTF TGTGCCAGCAGTCCCTCGACAGGGGGAAGCTATGGCTACACCTTC many TRBV12-3/TRBV12-4 TRBD1 TRBJ1-2
CASRVEGTDTQYF TGTGCCAGCAGAGTAGAGGGCACAGATACGCAGTATTTT many TRBV9 NA TRBJ2-3
CASSQGQGVDQPQHF TGTGCCAGCAGCCAAGGGCAGGGGGTTGATCAGCCCCAGCATTTT many TRBV4-2 TRBD1 TRBJ1-5
CASVGGGAGNQPQHF TGTGCCAGCGTAGGAGGGGGCGCAGGCAATCAGCCCCAGCATTTT few TRBV6-2/TRBV6-3 TRBD1 TRBJ1-5
CASSYKAANEQYF TGTGCCAGCAGCTATAAAGCAGCGAACGAGCAGTACTTC many TRBV3-1 NA TRBJ2-7
CASSERVQDTEAFF TGTGCCAGCAGTGAAAGGGTTCAGGACACTGAAGCTTTCTTT NA TRBV2 NA TRBJ1-1
CASRGSGTSVYEQYF TGTGCCAGCAGGGGATCCGGGACTTCCGTCTACGAGCAGTACTTC many TRBV2 NA TRBJ2-7
CASSLAGQDIYGYTF TGTGCCAGCAGCTTAGCGGGACAGGATATCTATGGCTACACCTTC many TRBV7-2 TRBD1 TRBJ1-2
CASSRTRTGANYGYTF TGTGCCAGCAGCCGCACCCGGACAGGGGCAAACTATGGCTACACCTTC few TRBV14 TRBD1 TRBJ1-2
CASSVDTASGNTIYF TGTGCCAGCAGTGTAGACACAGCCTCTGGAAACACCATATATTTT NA TRBV2 NA TRBJ1-3
CASSFAGRGRAEAFF TGTGCCAGCAGTTTCGCAGGGCGGGGTAGGGCTGAAGCTTTCTTT many TRBV12-3/TRBV12-4 NA TRBJ1-1
CASKEAPGLYSNQPQHF TGTGCCAGCAAGGAAGCCCCGGGCCTGTATAGCAATCAGCCCCAGCATTTT NA TRBV6-1 NA TRBJ1-5
CSARVQDTGNTIYF TGCAGTGCTAGAGTTCAGGACACCGGAAACACCATATATTTT NA TRBV20-1 NA TRBJ1-3
CASSFMQGWYTQYF TGTGCCAGCAGCTTTATGCAGGGTTGGTATACGCAGTATTTT few TRBV7-9 NA TRBJ2-3
CASSFGVGGELFF TGTGCCAGCAGTTTCGGAGTGGGCGGGGAGCTGTTTTTT NA TRBV27 NA TRBJ2-2